These T cell receptor beta chains were read from a single sample in a study of shared clonotypes between healthy human individuals. The table came from immunoSEQ multiplex PCR; TCRdb's copy has only in-frame clones and leaves some out. The sample lists approximately 1.5 million clones; approximately 98% were seen once. Sequencing was performed on naive CD4+ T cells sorted from blood. The receptors here all came from a man younger than 40 in good health. CDR3s include the opening cysteine and the closing phenylalanine or tryptophan. D genes are given only for firm matches. The size field is filled for only some rows; it gives once, few, many or a size class.

D gene	V gene	J gene	clone size	CDR3 DNA	CDR3 protein
NA	TRBV5-4	TRBJ2-3	NA	TGTGCCAGCAGCTTAAAAGGACCAGATACGCAGTATTTT	CASSLKGPDTQYF
TRBD2	TRBV5-1	TRBJ2-3	NA	TGCGCCAGCATCCTGACCCCCGGGGGGACAGATACGCAGTATTTT	CASILTPGGTDTQYF
TRBD2	TRBV9	TRBJ2-1	once	TGTGCCAGCAGCCCAGCGGGAGGGATTCTGAATGAGCAGTTCTTC	CASSPAGGILNEQFF
NA	TRBV5-4	TRBJ2-7	NA	TGTGCCAGCAGCTGGGGGGCCTCCTACGAGCAGTACTTC	CASSWGASYEQYF
TRBD2	TRBV6-6	TRBJ2-1	NA	TGTGCCAGCAGCCCTCCCCCCCCTAGCGGGAGCCTCGGGTTCTTC	CASSPPPPSGSLGFF
TRBD1	TRBV29-1	TRBJ2-3	NA	TGCAGCGTGGGGGACAGGGCCACAGATACGCAGTATTTT	CSVGDRATDTQYF
NA	TRBV9	TRBJ1-5	NA	TGTGCCAGCAGCCTAACCGACAGGAGAGATCAGCCCCAGCATTTT	CASSLTDRRDQPQHF
TRBD2	TRBV18	TRBJ2-7	NA	TGTGCCAGCTCACCGCTTGTAGCGGGAGGCTCCTACGAGCAGTACTTC	CASSPLVAGGSYEQYF
TRBD2	TRBV4-1	TRBJ2-5	NA	TGCGCCAGCAGCCAAGGACGACTAGCGGGAGCCCAAGAGACCCAGTACTTC	CASSQGRLAGAQETQYF
NA	TRBV15	TRBJ2-5	NA	TGTGCCACCAGCAGAGGGAACCAAGAGACCCAGTACTTC	CATSRGNQETQYF
TRBD2	TRBV28	TRBJ2-1	NA	TGTGCCAGCAGCCAAGGGACTAGCGGGAACAATGAGCAGTTCTTC	CASSQGTSGNNEQFF
NA	TRBV30	TRBJ1-5	NA	TGTGCCTGGAGAGGAAGTCAGCCCCAGCATTTT	CAWRGSQPQHF
TRBD1	TRBV11-2	TRBJ2-1	NA	TGTGCCAGCAGCTTCGGACAGGTCCTTCGGGATGAGCAGTTCTTC	CASSFGQVLRDEQFF
NA	TRBV9	TRBJ2-3	NA	TGTGCCAGCAGCGTAGCCCCTGGCACAGATACGCAGTATTTT	CASSVAPGTDTQYF
NA	TRBV6-5	TRBJ1-1	NA	TGTGCCAGCAGTAAGAGATTACTGGGGGAAGCTTTCTTT	CASSKRLLGEAFF
TRBD1	TRBV7-9	TRBJ2-1	NA	TGTGCCAGCAGCCCCGAGGCTTGGGGCCGGGACAGGGGAAACCTACAGCAGTTCTTC	CASSPEAWGRDRGNLQQFF
TRBD1	TRBV5-1	TRBJ1-2	NA	TGCGCCAGCAGCTTGTCGGCAGGGGGCAACTATGGCTACACCTTC	CASSLSAGGNYGYTF
NA	TRBV15	TRBJ2-5	NA	TGTGCCACCAAGAAGCGAGAGACCCAGTACTTC	CATKKRETQYF
NA	TRBV28	TRBJ2-5	NA	TGTGCCAGCAGTTTGGACTCACGGATGACCCAGTACTTC	CASSLDSRMTQYF
NA	TRBV7-9	TRBJ1-1	once	TGTGCCAGCAGCGCCTCAGGGAGCTTT	CASSASGSF
TRBD1	TRBV30	TRBJ2-7	NA	TGTGCCTATCACAGGGGTTACGAGCAGTACTTC	CAYHRGYEQYF
TRBD1	TRBV5-5	TRBJ1-1	NA	TGTGCCAGCAGCTTGGACTATGGGACAGGGGGGAAAACTGAAGCTTTCTTT	CASSLDYGTGGKTEAFF
NA	TRBV2	TRBJ1-2	NA	TGTGCCAGCAGTCCTGACACGGCTGGGGGCTATGGCTACACCTTC	CASSPDTAGGYGYTF
TRBD1	TRBV7-9	TRBJ2-7	NA	TGTGCCAGCAGCTTCCGAGGACAGGGGAACTACGAGCAGTACTTC	CASSFRGQGNYEQYF
NA	TRBV28	TRBJ1-2	NA	TGTGCCAGCAGTTCCGGTGGGGCGGGCTATGGCTACACCTTC	CASSSGGAGYGYTF
NA	TRBV5-1	TRBJ2-3	NA	TGCGCCAGCAGCTTGAACGGATACACAGATACGCAGTATTTT	CASSLNGYTDTQYF
NA	TRBV11-3	TRBJ1-4	NA	TGTGCCAGCAGCTTGGGACCGGATGAAAAACTGTTTTTT	CASSLGPDEKLFF
TRBD1	TRBV4-1	TRBJ1-4	NA	TGCGCCAGCAGCCGGGGACAGGGCTCAACTAATGAAAAACTGTTTTTT	CASSRGQGSTNEKLFF
NA	TRBV19	TRBJ1-5	NA	TGTGCCAGTAGTTCCCTTTGGCAGCCCCAGCATTTT	CASSSLWQPQHF
TRBD1	TRBV2	TRBJ2-1	NA	TGTGCCAGCCACCGGGACAGGGTCTACAATGAGCAGTTCTTC	CASHRDRVYNEQFF
TRBD2	TRBV7-9	TRBJ2-7	NA	TGTGCCAGCAGCGCGACGGGACTAGCGGTTACCTACGAGCAGTACTTC	CASSATGLAVTYEQYF